Reported below is one TCR beta chain. Those donating, healthy Caucasian individuals from Russia, were aged roughly 6 to 100. These data are taken from a study of blood T cells in healthy people across ages. With a J-beta primer mix and a sample-barcoded 5' primer, a second PCR ran about 6 to 11 cycles. One entry per CDR3 protein, called by TCRdb with MiXCR from the 5' RACE reads. The data contain around 1.5 million distinct CDR3 sequences, roughly 64% of them seen just once; the ten biggest clones take up over 5.5%. This CDR3 is 14 amino acids long. The germline V gene encodes CDR1 MNHEY and CDR2 SVGEGT.

This TCR derives from a man aged 18 to 35 in good health. The J gene is TRBJ2-7, the V gene TRBV6-2 or TRBV6-3, with TRBD2 as a possible D gene (6 bases). The closer fit of TRBJ2-5 to the DNA end suggests the J call may be wrong. Sample: blood. Written as DNA, the CDR3 is TGTGCCAGCAGAGAAACGGGACTCCAGGGGACCCAGTACTTC. It yields the protein CASRETGLQGTQYF.